The 24 T cell receptor beta chains listed next were all sequenced from one sample in a study of blood T cell repertoires in COVID-19. The repertoire was sequenced with immunoSEQ multiplex PCR; TCRdb's copy has only in-frame clones and lacks some. The table has 110,000 to 150,000 clones, just under 80% seen once. Sequenced input: peripheral blood. The receptors derive from a woman in her sixties or seventies with acute or convalescent COVID-19.

This rearrangement joins TRBV28 to TRBJ1-2; 9 positions match TRBD1. Germline V gene data show CDR1 as MDHEN and CDR2 as SYDVKM. The CDR3 runs to 13 residues. V was clipped by 10 bases and J by 6 bases; unmatched bases: 9. For the CDR3, the DNA is TGTGCCAACCTGGGACAGGGTGCCGATGGCTACACCTTC. Its translation: CANLGQGADGYTF.

This clone was observed a few times. The rearrangement links TRBV28 to TRBJ1-1; D is undetermined. The CDR3 sequence is 15 residues long. Germline V gene sequence: CDR1 MDHEN, CDR2 SYDVKM. V was cut by 2 bases and J by 5 bases, with 15 bases left in between. Written as DNA, the CDR3 is TGTGCCAGCAGTTTACATGCCCCCGCCGGTACTGAAGCTTTCTTT. Translation gives CASSLHAPAGTEAFF.

In DNA, the CDR3 is TGTGCTAGTGGTTTGGCATACGAGCAGTACTTC. Its protein product is CASGLAYEQYF. This sequence joins TRBV12-5 and TRBJ2-7; D remains ambiguous. CDR3 length: 11 amino acids. With 1 base removed from V and 4 bases from J, the gap between germline ends came to 2 bases. Germline loops: CDR1 LGHNT, CDR2 FRNRAP.

The chain carries TRBV7-9 and TRBJ2-5; 9 bases agree with TRBD1. Losses at the gene ends were 5 bases for V and 4 bases for J; bases not matched to a gene: 11. The CDR3 contains 16 residues. Germline V CDR1 and CDR2: SEHNR, FQNEAQ (reference sequence). CDR3 DNA sequence: TGTGCCAGCAGCGGCCGGGACAGGGTATCGGGAGAGACCCAGTACTTC. This sequence encodes CASSGRDRVSGETQYF.

This clone was picked up one time. This sample includes further DNA sequences coding for the same CDR3. The J gene is TRBJ1-5, the V gene TRBV30, with TRBD1 identical over 9 bases. The length of the CDR3 is 15 residues. The V and J ends lost 2 bases and 7 bases, in that order; junction bases with no gene match: 9. CDR1 is GTSNPN, CDR2 SVGIG, per germline (reference sequence). The CDR3 DNA is TGTGCCTGGAGTCCCAGGACAGGGGCTCACCAGCCCCAGCATTTT. This translates into CAWSPRTGAHQPQHF.

V usage is TRBV6-6 and J usage is TRBJ2-7, with D unclear. Germline V CDR1 and CDR2: MNHNY, SVGAGI (reference sequence). CDR3 length: 13 residues. Deletions cut 5 bases from V and 1 base from J, with 9 bases between. The CDR3 loop reads CASSPQRSYEQYF. The CDR3 nucleotides read TGTGCCAGCAGTCCCCAGCGTTCCTACGAGCAGTACTTC.

The chain joins TRBV6-5 to TRBJ2-1; 12 bases are shared with TRBD2. After removal of 4 bases from V and 5 bases from J, the junction contained 6 bases not matched to a gene. The CDR3 is 16 residues long. Germline V gene sequence: CDR1 MNHEY, CDR2 SVGAGI. CDR3 residues: CASSSLAGGPDNEQFF. The CDR3 DNA reads TGTGCCAGCAGTTCCCTAGCGGGAGGGCCGGACAATGAGCAGTTCTTC.

This clone has ten or more counts. J is TRBJ2-7 and V is TRBV28; no reliable D call. The CDR3 length is 17 residues. Looked up from germline, CDR1 is MDHEN and CDR2 is SYDVKM. V lost 5 bases and J 3 bases, leaving 23 bases between the germline ends. The CDR3 is CASSPSPYRVLYYEQYF. The CDR3 bases are TGTGCCAGCAGTCCCTCCCCCTACCGGGTCCTGTACTACGAGCAGTACTTC.

The chain is built from TRBV28 and TRBJ1-5, with TRBD1 matching over 8 bases. The CDR3 length is 15 residues. Germline trimming cut 7 bases from V and 3 bases from J; bases unmatched to any gene: 8. The germline CDR1 and CDR2 sequences are MDHEN and SYDVKM. CDR3 nucleotides: TGTGCCAGCAATCCGGACAGGGACGACAATCAGCCCCAGCATTTT. Its translation is CASNPDRDDNQPQHF.

This clone was seen only once. This chain uses TRBV7-8 with TRBJ2-5; D ambiguous. The germline V gene has CDR1 SGHVS and CDR2 FQNEAQ. The CDR3 length is 14 residues. Trimming shortened V by 5 bases and J by 5 bases, and 15 bases separated the two germline ends. CDR3 sequence: CASSRTRDTETQYF. The CDR3 coding sequence is TGTGCCAGCAGCCGAACCCGAGACACGGAGACCCAGTACTTC.

The rearrangement uses TRBV2 and TRBJ1-4, with 8 nucleotides matching TRBD1. From germline, CDR1 is SNHLY and CDR2 FYNNEI. V trimming: 7 bases; J trimming: 5 bases; junction bases outside the gene matches: 9. The CDR3 is made up of 15 amino acids. This CDR3 reads CASTPRTGKNEKLFF. The CDR3 DNA follows: TGTGCCAGCACCCCTAGGACAGGGAAAAATGAAAAACTGTTTTTT.

This clone appeared a few times. The J gene is TRBJ2-1, the V gene TRBV11-3, with 12 bases matching TRBD2. From germline, CDR1 is SGHNT and CDR2 YENEEA. This CDR3 contains 17 residues. The J segment lost 1 base and the V segment lost 1 base, leaving 2 bases of the junction unmatched. The CDR3 DNA reads TGTGCCAGCAGCTTAGGACTAGCGGGAGCATCCTACAATGAGCAGTTCTTC. Amino acids: CASSLGLAGASYNEQFF.

The chain carries TRBV15 and TRBJ1-4, with 10 bases matching TRBD1. Germline trimming cut 1 base from V and 6 bases from J; bases unmatched to any gene: 2. CDR3 length: 15 residues. Germline V CDR1 and CDR2: LNHNV, YYDKDF (reference sequence). The chain's CDR3 is CATSRGGTGDEKLFF. In DNA, the CDR3 is TGTGCCACCAGCAGAGGAGGGACAGGGGATGAAAAACTGTTTTTT.

This rearrangement joins TRBV19 to TRBJ2-7, with D uncertain. The germline V gene encodes CDR1 LNHDA and CDR2 SQIVND (reference sequence). The CDR3 is 15 residues long. V lost 1 base and J lost 2, with 12 bases in between. The chain's CDR3 is CASSIGGSITYEQYF. Written as DNA, the CDR3 is TGTGCCAGTAGTATAGGAGGCAGCATAACCTACGAGCAGTACTTC.

The chain links TRBV19 to TRBJ1-2; no reliable D call. Germline-derived CDR1 and CDR2 are LNHDA and SQIVND (reference sequence). Trimming removed 5 bases at V and 7 bases at J, with 8 bases between. This CDR3 is 11 amino acids long. In DNA, the CDR3 is TGTGCCAGTAGTTTCGGACTTGGCTACACCTTC. This codes for CASSFGLGYTF.

The chain recombines TRBV28 with TRBJ1-2; D is possibly TRBD1 (5 bases). V dropped 3 bases and J dropped 4 bases, with 12 bases sitting between them. The CDR3 consists of 14 residues. In germline, CDR1 is MDHEN, CDR2 SYDVKM. The CDR3 DNA reads TGTGCCAGCAGTTTCGGGGGACGCCTCTATGGCTACACCTTC. Translating it yields CASSFGGRLYGYTF.

This chain joins TRBV9 and TRBJ2-7; 8 bases are shared with TRBD1. The CDR3 totals 14 residues. J gave up 4 bases and V 4 bases, and 7 bases lay outside the gene matches. Germline loops: CDR1 SGDLS, CDR2 YYNGEE. DNA for the CDR3: TGTGCCAGCAGCACGACAGGGGATCGGTACGAGCAGTACTTC. Its protein is CASSTTGDRYEQYF.

V usage is TRBV5-1 and J usage is TRBJ2-7, with D possibly being TRBD1 (6 bases). The CDR3 is 13 residues long. V lost 4 bases, J lost 3 bases, and 11 bases lay in between. CDR1 SGHRS and CDR2 YFSETQ come from the germline V gene. The CDR3 loop reads CASSGRDNYEQYF. Written as DNA, the CDR3 is TGCGCCAGCAGCGGACGGGACAACTACGAGCAGTACTTC.

This clone occurred once. This chain links TRBV9 with TRBJ2-3, with 12 nucleotides matching TRBD2. Trimming removed 4 bases from V and 6 bases from J; junction bases left unmatched: 3. CDR3 length equals 14 residues. Germline V gene sequence: CDR1 SGDLS, CDR2 YYNGEE. For the CDR3, the DNA is TGTGCCAGCAGCCCTCTAGCGGGAGGGGATACGCAGTATTTT. Its protein is CASSPLAGGDTQYF.

The chain carries TRBV6-5 and TRBJ1-1; 11 bases align to TRBD1. Germline V CDR1 and CDR2: MNHEY, SVGAGI. The V segment lost 7 bases and the J segment 1 base; nucleotides outside the gene matches: 5. The CDR3 has 15 residues. CDR3 bases: TGTGCCAGCATAAGGACAGGGGGCAAGAACACTGAAGCTTTCTTT. Its protein is CASIRTGGKNTEAFF.

The chain combines TRBV11-3 with TRBJ2-1; 13 bases fit TRBD2. The V segment lost 4 bases and the J segment 7 bases; nucleotides outside the gene matches: 4. This CDR3 has 15 amino acids. Germline loops: CDR1 SGHNT, CDR2 YENEEA. As DNA, the CDR3 is TGTGCCAGCAGCTCCGGACTAGCGGGAGCTAATGAGCAGTTCTTC. Protein sequence: CASSSGLAGANEQFF.

The chain carries TRBV18 and TRBJ2-1; tentative D call: TRBD1 (6 bases). The CDR3 is 16 residues long. Trimming cost V 1 base and J 7 bases, with 17 bases left between them. Germline V gene sequence: CDR1 KGHSH, CDR2 LQKENI. CDR3 loop: CASSPLVQGKVNEQFF. The CDR3 DNA sequence: TGTGCCAGCTCACCACTGGTACAGGGTAAGGTGAATGAGCAGTTCTTC.

V is TRBV24-1 and J is TRBJ2-7; TRBD2 matches 10 bases. This CDR3 comprises 14 residues. The germline CDR1 and CDR2 sequences are KGHDR and SFDVKD. V lost 5 bases, J lost 7 bases, and 7 bases stayed unmatched. The CDR3 DNA follows: TGTGCCACCAGTGGACCTAGCGGGAGCGGGGAGCAGTACTTC. Translation: CATSGPSGSGEQYF.

This clone was seen more than once but under ten times. This rearrangement joins TRBV27 to TRBJ2-7; 8 nucleotides align to TRBD1. Germline V CDR1 and CDR2: MNHEY, SMNVEV (reference sequence). The CDR3 is 16 amino acids. V was clipped by 3 bases and J by 1 base; unmatched bases: 8. CDR3 in DNA: TGTGCCAGCAGTTTGCTCGGGACAGGCCTATCCTACGAGCAGTACTTC. It translates to CASSLLGTGLSYEQYF.